This entry lists 7 T cell receptor beta chains sequenced from one sample in a study of blood T cell repertoires in COVID-19. The method was immunoSEQ multiplex PCR; TCRdb's version includes in-frame clones alone and lacks a portion of them. The sample has 72,000 or so clones; roughly 77% are singletons. Sequencing was carried out using peripheral blood. The receptors stem from a human donor in a cohort sampled during active COVID-19.

This clone was recorded many times. This sequence joins TRBV28 and TRBJ1-2, with 7 bases matching TRBD1. The CDR3 totals 14 residues. With 2 bases clipped from V and 5 bases from J, the junction kept 5 bases outside the gene matches. Germline V lookup: CDR1 MDHEN, CDR2 SYDVKM. DNA for the CDR3: TGTGCCAGCAGTTTAATGGCAGGGGGGTATGGCTACACCTTC. Translated: CASSLMAGGYGYTF.

The rearrangement links TRBV29-1 to TRBJ1-1; D possibly corresponds to TRBD1 (5 bases). This CDR3 has 15 residues. Trimming removed 7 bases at V and 5 bases at J, with 23 bases between. From germline, CDR1 is SQVTM and CDR2 ANQGSEA. CDR3 DNA: TGCAGCGCAATGGGTTTTCCTCAAGGGACTACTGAAGCTTTCTTT. It yields the protein CSAMGFPQGTTEAFF.

This chain joins TRBV14 and TRBJ2-7; 9 bases line up with TRBD2. The J segment lost 3 bases and the V segment lost 3 bases, leaving 3 bases of the junction unmatched. The CDR3 runs 14 residues. Germline lookup yields CDR1 SGHDN and CDR2 FVKESK. CDR3 DNA: TGTGCCAGCAGCCATGGTAGCGGGGGCTACGAGCAGTACTTC. Residues: CASSHGSGGYEQYF.

The DNA for the CDR3 is TGTGCCACCAGCAGAGATTTGGCGGGAGGGCCAGCAGATACGCAGTATTTT. Translated: CATSRDLAGGPADTQYF. V is TRBV15 and J is TRBJ2-3, with 9 bases aligning to TRBD2. Germline lookup yields CDR1 LNHNV and CDR2 YYDKDF (reference sequence). The junction had 8 bases not matched to a gene; V was cut back by 0 bases and J by 4 bases. The CDR3 runs 17 residues.

The genes are TRBV12-3 or TRBV12-4 and TRBJ2-7; 8 bases fit TRBD2. CDR3 length: 13 residues. V lost 0 bases, J lost 11 bases, and 6 bases stayed unmatched. CDR3 coding DNA: TGTGCCAGCAGTTTAGCGCCGGGGGGGAGTGAGTACTTC. It is translated as CASSLAPGGSEYF.

The genes are TRBV28 and TRBJ2-7, with 14 positions matching TRBD2. The CDR3 runs 17 residues. Germline loops: CDR1 MDHEN, CDR2 SYDVKM. The J segment lost 4 bases and the V segment lost 7 bases, leaving 12 bases of the junction unmatched. CDR3 in amino acids: CASTNLLGTSGGYEQYF. The CDR3 nucleotides are TGTGCCAGCACCAACTTATTGGGGACTAGCGGGGGATACGAGCAGTACTTC.

The chain links TRBV27 to TRBJ2-7, with no clear D. The CDR3 is made up of 12 amino acids. V lost 6 bases and J 4 bases, leaving 10 bases between the germline ends. CDR1 and CDR2 from the germline V gene are MNHEY and SMNVEV (reference sequence). The CDR3 protein is CASRSLDYEQYF. In DNA form, the CDR3 reads TGTGCCAGCAGGAGTCTAGATTACGAGCAGTACTTC.